This TCR beta chain was retrieved from a study of cytomegalovirus exposure and HLA in healthy donors. Background on the study: Drawn from HLA-typed donors, about 85 million unique TCRs were held in an early data release.

As regards this clone: Its antigen remains unknown.

Regarding the study as a whole: Among the sequence variants, a highly shared cluster was likely an artifact of sequencing. In a later analysis, V- and J-gene trimming of beta chains associated with a DCLRE1C missense variant, replicated independently.

In germline, CDR1 is ENHRY, CDR2 SYGVKD. V lost 5 bases and J lost 2; bases outside the gene matches: 4. The CDR3 contains 14 residues. The primer mix had 60 Vbeta and 13 Jbeta primers. Sequenced by immunoSEQ multiplex PCR; TCRdb stores in-frame clones only, minus some. The data contain some 66,000 clones, approximately 80% of them seen just once; the ten biggest clones take up roughly 2.9%. The chain carries TRBV10-3 and TRBJ2-7, with TRBD1 matching 9 bases. This receptor was obtained from a woman in her 30s in good health and CMV-seronegative. Sequencing input: PBMCs. For the CDR3, the DNA is TGTGCCATCAGTACCGGGACAGGGACCTACGAGCAGTACTTC. Translation gives CAISTGTGTYEQYF.